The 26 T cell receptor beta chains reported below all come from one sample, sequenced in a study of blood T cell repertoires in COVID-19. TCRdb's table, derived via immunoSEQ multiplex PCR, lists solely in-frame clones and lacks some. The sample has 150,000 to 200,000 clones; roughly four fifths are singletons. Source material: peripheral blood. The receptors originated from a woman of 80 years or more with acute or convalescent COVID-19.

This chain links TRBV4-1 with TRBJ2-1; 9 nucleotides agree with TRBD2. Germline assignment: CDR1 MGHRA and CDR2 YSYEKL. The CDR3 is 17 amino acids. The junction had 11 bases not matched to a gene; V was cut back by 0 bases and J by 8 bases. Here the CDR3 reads CASSQDSGRSNADEQFF. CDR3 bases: TGCGCCAGCAGCCAAGATAGCGGGAGATCTAATGCCGATGAGCAGTTCTTC.

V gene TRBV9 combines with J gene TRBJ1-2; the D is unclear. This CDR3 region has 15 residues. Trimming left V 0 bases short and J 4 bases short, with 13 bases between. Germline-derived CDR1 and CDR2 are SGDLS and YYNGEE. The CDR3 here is CASSVGASAIYGYTF. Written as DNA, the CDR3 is TGTGCCAGCAGCGTAGGGGCCTCTGCCATCTATGGCTACACCTTC. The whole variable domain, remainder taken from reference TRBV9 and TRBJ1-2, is DSGVTQTPKHLITATGQRVTLRCSPRSGDLSVYWYQQSLDQGLQFLIQYYNGEERAKGNILERFSAQQFPDLHSELNLSSLELGDSALYFCASSVGASAIYGYTFGSGTRLTVV.

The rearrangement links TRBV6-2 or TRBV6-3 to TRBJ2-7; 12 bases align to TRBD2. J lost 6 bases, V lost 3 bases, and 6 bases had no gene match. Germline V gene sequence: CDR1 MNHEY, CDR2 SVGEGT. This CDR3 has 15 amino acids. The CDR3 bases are TGTGCCAGCAGTTATCCACTAGCGGGAGGAAGCGAGCAGTACTTC. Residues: CASSYPLAGGSEQYF.

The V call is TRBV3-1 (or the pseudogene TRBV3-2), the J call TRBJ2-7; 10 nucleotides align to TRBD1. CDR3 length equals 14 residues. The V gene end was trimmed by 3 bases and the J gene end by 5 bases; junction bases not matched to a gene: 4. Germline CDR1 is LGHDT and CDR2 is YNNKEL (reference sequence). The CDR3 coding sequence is TGTGCCAGCAGCCAGGGACAGGGGCAAAACGAGCAGTACTTC. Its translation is CASSQGQGQNEQYF.

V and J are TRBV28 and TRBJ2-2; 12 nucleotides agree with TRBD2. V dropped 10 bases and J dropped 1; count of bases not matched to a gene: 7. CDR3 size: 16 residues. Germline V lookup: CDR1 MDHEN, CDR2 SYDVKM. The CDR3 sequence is CATVTSGRWNTGELFF. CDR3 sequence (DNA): TGTGCCACCGTTACTAGCGGGAGGTGGAACACCGGGGAGCTGTTTTTT. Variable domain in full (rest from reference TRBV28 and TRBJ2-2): DVKVTQSSRYLVKRTGEKVFLECVQDMDHENMFWYRQDPGLGLRLIYFSYDVKMKEKGDIPEGYSVSREKKERFSLILESASTNQTSMYLCATVTSGRWNTGELFFGEGSRLTVL.

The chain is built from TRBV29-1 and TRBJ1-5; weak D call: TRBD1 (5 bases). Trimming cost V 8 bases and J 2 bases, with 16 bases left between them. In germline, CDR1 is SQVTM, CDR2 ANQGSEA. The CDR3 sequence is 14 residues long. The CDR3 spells CSYSQGRGNQPQHF. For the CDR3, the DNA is TGCAGCTATTCTCAGGGCAGGGGCAATCAGCCCCAGCATTTT.

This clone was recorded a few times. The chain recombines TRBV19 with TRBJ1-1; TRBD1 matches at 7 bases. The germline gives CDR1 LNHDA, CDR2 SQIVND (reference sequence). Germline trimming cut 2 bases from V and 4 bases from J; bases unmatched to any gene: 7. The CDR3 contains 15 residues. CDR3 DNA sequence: TGTGCCAGTAGTATAAGGGGGCCACAGGGCACTGAAGCTTTCTTT. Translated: CASSIRGPQGTEAFF. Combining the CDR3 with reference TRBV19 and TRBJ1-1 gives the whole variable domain DGGITQSPKYLFRKEGQNVTLSCEQNLNHDAMYWYRQDPGQGLRLIYYSQIVNDFQKGDIAEGYSVSREKKESFPLTVTSAQKNPTAFYLCASSIRGPQGTEAFFGQGTRLTVV.

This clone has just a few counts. The CDR3 protein is CAIGPRGATDTQYF. CDR3 nucleotide sequence: TGTGCCATCGGTCCCCGGGGGGCCACAGATACGCAGTATTTT. The chain has TRBV10-3 and TRBJ2-3; possible D gene TRBD2, 7 bases. In germline, CDR1 is ENHRY, CDR2 SYGVKD. The CDR3 is 14 amino acids. V gave up 8 bases and J gave up 2 bases, with 14 bases separating them.

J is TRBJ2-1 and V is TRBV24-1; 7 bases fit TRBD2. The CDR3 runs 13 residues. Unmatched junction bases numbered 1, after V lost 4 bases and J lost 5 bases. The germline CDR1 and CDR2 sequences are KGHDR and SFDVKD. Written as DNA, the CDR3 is TGTGCCACCAGTGAGGGGGGGGACAATGAGCAGTTCTTC. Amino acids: CATSEGGDNEQFF.

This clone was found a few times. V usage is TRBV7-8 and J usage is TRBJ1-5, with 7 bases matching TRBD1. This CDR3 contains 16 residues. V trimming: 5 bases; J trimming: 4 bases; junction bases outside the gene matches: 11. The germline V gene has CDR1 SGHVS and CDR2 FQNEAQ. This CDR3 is CASSKRRDRPNQPQHF. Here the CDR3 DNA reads TGTGCCAGCAGCAAACGGCGGGACAGACCGAATCAGCCCCAGCATTTT.

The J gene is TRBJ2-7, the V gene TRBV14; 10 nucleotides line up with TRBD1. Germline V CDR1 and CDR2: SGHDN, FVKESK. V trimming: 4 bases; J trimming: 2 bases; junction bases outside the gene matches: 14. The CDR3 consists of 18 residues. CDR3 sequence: CASSRTGGNPNDPYEQYF. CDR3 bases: TGTGCCAGCAGCCGGACAGGGGGTAACCCGAACGACCCCTACGAGCAGTACTTC.

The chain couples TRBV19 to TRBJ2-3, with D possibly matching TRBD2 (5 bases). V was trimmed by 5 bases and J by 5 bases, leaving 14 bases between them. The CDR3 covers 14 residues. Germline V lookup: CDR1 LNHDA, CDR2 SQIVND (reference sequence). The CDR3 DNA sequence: TGTGCCAGTAGTCCCTATCGGAGGAGAGATACGCAGTATTTT. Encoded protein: CASSPYRRRDTQYF.

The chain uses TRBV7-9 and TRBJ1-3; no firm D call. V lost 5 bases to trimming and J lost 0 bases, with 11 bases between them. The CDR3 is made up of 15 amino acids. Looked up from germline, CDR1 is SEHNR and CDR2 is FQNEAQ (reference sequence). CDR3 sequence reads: CASSPQAFSGNTIYF. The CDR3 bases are TGTGCCAGCAGCCCCCAGGCTTTCTCTGGAAACACCATATATTTT.

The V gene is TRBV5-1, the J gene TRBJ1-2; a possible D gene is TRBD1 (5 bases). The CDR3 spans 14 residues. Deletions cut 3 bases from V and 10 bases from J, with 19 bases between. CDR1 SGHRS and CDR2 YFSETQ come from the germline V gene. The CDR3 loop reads CASSWQTATGDYTF. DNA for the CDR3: TGCGCCAGCAGCTGGCAGACGGCTACAGGTGACTACACCTTC.

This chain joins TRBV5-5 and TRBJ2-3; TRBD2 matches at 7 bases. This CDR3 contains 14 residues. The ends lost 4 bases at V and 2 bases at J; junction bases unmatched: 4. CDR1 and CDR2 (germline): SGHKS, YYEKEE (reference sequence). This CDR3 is CASSGGRATDTQYF. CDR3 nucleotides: TGTGCCAGCAGCGGCGGGAGAGCCACAGATACGCAGTATTTT.

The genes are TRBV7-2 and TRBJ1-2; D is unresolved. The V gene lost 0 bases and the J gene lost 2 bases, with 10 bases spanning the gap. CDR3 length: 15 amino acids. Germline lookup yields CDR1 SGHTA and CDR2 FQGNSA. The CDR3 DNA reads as TGTGCCAGCAGCTTAGCCGTAGGGAGGAACTATGGCTACACCTTC. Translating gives CASSLAVGRNYGYTF.

The CDR3 reads CAWSLRQDLSYEQYF. Written as DNA, the CDR3 is TGTGCCTGGAGTCTTCGACAGGACCTCTCCTACGAGCAGTACTTC. This chain connects TRBV30 to TRBJ2-7; tentative D call: TRBD1 (6 bases). This CDR3 spans 15 amino acids. V was trimmed by 2 bases and J by 0 bases, leaving 14 bases between them. Germline loops: CDR1 GTSNPN, CDR2 SVGIG (reference sequence).

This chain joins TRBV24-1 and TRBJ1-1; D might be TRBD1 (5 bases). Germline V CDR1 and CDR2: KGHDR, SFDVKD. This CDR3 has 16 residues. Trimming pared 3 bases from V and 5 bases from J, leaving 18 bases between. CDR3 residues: CATSDTLRTYRTEAFF. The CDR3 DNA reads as TGTGCCACCAGTGATACGCTAAGGACATATCGAACTGAAGCTTTCTTT.

The CDR3 loop reads CASTITGTGNEQFF. CDR3 DNA sequence: TGTGCCAGTACCATAACGGGGACAGGGAATGAGCAGTTCTTC. The chain employs TRBV19 and TRBJ2-1; 9 positions match TRBD1. The CDR3 covers 14 residues. Germline CDR1 is LNHDA and CDR2 is SQIVND (reference sequence). V lost 7 bases to trimming and J lost 7 bases; unmatched junction nucleotides: 8.

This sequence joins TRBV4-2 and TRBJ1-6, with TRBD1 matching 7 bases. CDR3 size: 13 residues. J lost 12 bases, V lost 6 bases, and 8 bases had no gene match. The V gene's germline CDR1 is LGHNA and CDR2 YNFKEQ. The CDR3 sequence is CASSPGQSGPLHF. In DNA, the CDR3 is TGTGCCAGCAGTCCGGGACAGTCTGGACCCCTCCACTTT.

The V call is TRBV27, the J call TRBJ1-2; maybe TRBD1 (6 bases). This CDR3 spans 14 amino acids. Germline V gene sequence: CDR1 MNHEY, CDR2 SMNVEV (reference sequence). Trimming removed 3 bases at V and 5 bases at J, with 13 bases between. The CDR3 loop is CASSFQQGGYGYTF. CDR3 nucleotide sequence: TGTGCCAGCAGTTTTCAACAGGGAGGGTATGGCTACACCTTC.

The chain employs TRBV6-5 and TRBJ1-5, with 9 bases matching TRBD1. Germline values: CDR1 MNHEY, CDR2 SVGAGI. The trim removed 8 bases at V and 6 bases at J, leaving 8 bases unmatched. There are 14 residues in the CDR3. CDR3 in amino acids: CASQQGAGSQPQHF. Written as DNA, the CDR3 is TGTGCCAGCCAACAGGGGGCGGGGAGTCAGCCCCAGCATTTT.

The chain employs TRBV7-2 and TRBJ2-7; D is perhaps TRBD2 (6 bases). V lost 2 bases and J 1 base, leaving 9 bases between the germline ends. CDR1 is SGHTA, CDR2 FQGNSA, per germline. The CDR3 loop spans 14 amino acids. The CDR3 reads CASSLQAGSYEQYF. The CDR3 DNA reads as TGTGCCAGCAGCTTACAGGCGGGGTCCTACGAGCAGTACTTC.

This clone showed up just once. CDR3 DNA: TGTGCCACCAGTGATCACCGGGACAGGGGCACAGATACGCAGTATTTT. Amino acid sequence: CATSDHRDRGTDTQYF. The rearrangement uses TRBV24-1 and TRBJ2-3, with 9 nucleotides matching TRBD1. The CDR3 has 16 amino acids. Germline V gene data show CDR1 as KGHDR and CDR2 as SFDVKD. J lost 1 base, V lost 3 bases, and 4 bases had no gene match.

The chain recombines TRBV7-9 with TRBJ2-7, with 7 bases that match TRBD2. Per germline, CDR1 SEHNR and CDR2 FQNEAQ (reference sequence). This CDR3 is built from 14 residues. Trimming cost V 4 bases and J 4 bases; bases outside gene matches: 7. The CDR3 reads CASSWSGDSYEQYF. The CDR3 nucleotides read TGTGCCAGCAGCTGGAGCGGGGACTCATACGAGCAGTACTTC.

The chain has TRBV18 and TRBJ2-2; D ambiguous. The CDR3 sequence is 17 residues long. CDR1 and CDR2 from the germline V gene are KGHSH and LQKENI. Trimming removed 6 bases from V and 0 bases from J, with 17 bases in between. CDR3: CASSPEILAANTGELFF. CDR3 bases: TGTGCCAGCTCGCCCGAAATCCTGGCCGCGAACACCGGGGAGCTGTTTTTT.